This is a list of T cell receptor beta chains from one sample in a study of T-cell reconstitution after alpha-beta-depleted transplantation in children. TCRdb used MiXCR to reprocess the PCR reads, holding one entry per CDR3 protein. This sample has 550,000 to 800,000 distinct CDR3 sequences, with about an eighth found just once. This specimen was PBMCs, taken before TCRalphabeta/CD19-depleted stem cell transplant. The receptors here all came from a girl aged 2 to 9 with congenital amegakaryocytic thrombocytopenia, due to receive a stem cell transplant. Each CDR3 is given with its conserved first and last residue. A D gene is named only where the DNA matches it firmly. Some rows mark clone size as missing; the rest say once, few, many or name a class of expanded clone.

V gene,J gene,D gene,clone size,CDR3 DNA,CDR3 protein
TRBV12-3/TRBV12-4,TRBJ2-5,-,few,TGTGCCAGCAGTCGGGATGTGTGGGAGACCCAGTACTTC,CASSRDVWETQYF
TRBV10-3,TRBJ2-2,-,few,TGTGCCATCAGTGAGAGGAAGAACACCGGGGAGCTGTTTTTT,CAISERKNTGELFF
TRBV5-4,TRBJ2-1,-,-,TGTGCCAGCAGCGCCCTCGGGAGCTCCTACAATGAGCAGTTCTTC,CASSALGSSYNEQFF
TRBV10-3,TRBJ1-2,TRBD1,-,TGTGCCATCAGGATGACAGGGTATGGCTACACCTTC,CAIRMTGYGYTF
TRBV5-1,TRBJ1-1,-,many,TGCGCCAGCAGCTTGTCCCCTCTGGGCTCCAACACTGAAGCTTTCTTT,CASSLSPLGSNTEAFF
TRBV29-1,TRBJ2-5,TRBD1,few,TGCAGCGTTGCAGGACAGGCTCAAGAGACCCAGTACTTC,CSVAGQAQETQYF
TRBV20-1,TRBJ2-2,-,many,TGCAGTGCGAGACCGACAAATTACCCTCGTACCGGGGAGCTGTTTTTT,CSARPTNYPRTGELFF
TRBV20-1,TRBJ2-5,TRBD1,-,TGCAGTGGTAGTCGACAGGGGGGAAGTGTAACGAGTCAAGAGACCCAGTACTTC,CSGSRQGGSVTSQETQYF
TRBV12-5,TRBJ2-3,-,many,TGTGCTAGTGGTTTGGTCGGGACTGCAGATACGCAGTATTTT,CASGLVGTADTQYF
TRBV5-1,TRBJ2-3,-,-,TGCGCCAGCAGCTTTGGTCCTACACCCTCTAGCACAGATACGCAGTATTTT,CASSFGPTPSSTDTQYF
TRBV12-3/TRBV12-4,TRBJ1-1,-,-,TGTGCCAGCAGTTATGCGACAGACAACACTGAAGCTTTCTTT,CASSYATDNTEAFF
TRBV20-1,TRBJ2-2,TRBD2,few,TGCAGTGCTAGAGATCCGGGGGGGAACACCGGGGAGCTGTTTTTT,CSARDPGGNTGELFF